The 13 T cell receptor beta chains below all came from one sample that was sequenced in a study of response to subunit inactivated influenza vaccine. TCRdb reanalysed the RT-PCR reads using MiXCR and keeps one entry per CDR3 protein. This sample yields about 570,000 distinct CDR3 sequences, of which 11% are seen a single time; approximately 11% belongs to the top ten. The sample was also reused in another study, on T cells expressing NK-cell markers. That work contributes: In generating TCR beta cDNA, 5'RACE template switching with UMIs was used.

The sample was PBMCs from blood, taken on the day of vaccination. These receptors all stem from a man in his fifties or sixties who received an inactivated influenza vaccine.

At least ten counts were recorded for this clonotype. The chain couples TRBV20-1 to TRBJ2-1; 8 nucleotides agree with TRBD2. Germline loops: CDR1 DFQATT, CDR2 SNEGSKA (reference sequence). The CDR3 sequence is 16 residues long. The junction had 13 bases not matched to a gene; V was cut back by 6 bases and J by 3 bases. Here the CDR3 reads CSAQPTSGRSYNEQFF. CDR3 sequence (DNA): TGCAGTGCCCAGCCTACAAGCGGGAGAAGCTACAATGAGCAGTTCTTC.

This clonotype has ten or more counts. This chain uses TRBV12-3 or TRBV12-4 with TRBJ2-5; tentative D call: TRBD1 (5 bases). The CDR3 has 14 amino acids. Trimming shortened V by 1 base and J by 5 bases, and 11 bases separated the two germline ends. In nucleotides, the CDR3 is TGTGCCAGCAGTTTAGGCCAGGGTGGGGAGACCCAGTACTTC. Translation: CASSLGQGGETQYF.

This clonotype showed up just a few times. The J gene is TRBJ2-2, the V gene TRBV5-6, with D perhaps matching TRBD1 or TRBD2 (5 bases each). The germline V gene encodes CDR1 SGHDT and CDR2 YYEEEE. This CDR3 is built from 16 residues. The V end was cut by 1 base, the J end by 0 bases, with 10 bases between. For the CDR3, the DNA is TGTGCCAGCAGCTTGACGGGGCATTCGAACACCGGGGAGCTGTTTTTT. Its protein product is CASSLTGHSNTGELFF.

The CDR3 sequence is CASYTRNNEQFF. The CDR3 nucleotides read TGTGCCAGCTATACCAGGAACAATGAGCAGTTCTTC. The chain uses TRBV18 and TRBJ2-1; unclear D gene. Germline-derived CDR1 and CDR2 are KGHSH and LQKENI. Trimming took 7 bases from V and 5 from J, leaving 9 bases between them. The CDR3 length is 12 residues.

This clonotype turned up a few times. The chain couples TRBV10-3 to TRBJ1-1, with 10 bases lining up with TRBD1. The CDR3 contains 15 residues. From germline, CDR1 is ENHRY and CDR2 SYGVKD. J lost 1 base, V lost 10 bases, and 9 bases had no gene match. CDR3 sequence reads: CATRQGAGGNTEAFF. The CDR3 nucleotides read TGTGCCACACGACAGGGGGCAGGAGGGAACACTGAAGCTTTCTTT.

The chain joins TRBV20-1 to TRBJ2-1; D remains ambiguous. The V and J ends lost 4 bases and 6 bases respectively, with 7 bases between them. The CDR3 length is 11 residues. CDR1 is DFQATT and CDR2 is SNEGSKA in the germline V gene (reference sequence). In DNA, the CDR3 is TGCAGTGCTATTGCCATCAATGAGCAGTTCTTC. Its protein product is CSAIAINEQFF.

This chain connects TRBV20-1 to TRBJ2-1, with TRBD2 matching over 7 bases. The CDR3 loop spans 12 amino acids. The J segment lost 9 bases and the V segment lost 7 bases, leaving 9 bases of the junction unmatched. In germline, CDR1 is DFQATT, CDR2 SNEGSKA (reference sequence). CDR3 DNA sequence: TGCAGTGTGGGGGAGGGCCACGGTGAGCAGTTCTTC. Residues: CSVGEGHGEQFF.

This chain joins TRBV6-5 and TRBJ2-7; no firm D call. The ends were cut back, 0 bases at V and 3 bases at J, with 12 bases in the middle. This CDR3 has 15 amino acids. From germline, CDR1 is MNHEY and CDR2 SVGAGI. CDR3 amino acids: CASSYSYRQLYEQYF. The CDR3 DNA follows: TGTGCCAGCAGTTACTCGTATCGGCAGCTCTACGAGCAGTACTTC.

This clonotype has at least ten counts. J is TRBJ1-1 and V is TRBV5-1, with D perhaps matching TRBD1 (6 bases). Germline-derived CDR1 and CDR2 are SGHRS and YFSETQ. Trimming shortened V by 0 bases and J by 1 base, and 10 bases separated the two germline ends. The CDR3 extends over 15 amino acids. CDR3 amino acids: CASSLGTATNTEAFF. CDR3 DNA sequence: TGCGCCAGCAGCTTGGGGACAGCAACGAACACTGAAGCTTTCTTT.

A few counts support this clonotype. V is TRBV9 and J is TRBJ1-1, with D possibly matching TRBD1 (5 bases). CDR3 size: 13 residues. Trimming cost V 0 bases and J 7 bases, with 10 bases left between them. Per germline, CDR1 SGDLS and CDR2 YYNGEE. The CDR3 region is CASSVDPGSEAFF. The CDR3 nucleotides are TGTGCCAGCAGCGTAGATCCAGGGAGTGAAGCTTTCTTT. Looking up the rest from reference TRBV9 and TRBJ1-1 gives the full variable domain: DSGVTQTPKHLITATGQRVTLRCSPRSGDLSVYWYQQSLDQGLQFLIQYYNGEERAKGNILERFSAQQFPDLHSELNLSSLELGDSALYFCASSVDPGSEAFFGQGTRLTVV.

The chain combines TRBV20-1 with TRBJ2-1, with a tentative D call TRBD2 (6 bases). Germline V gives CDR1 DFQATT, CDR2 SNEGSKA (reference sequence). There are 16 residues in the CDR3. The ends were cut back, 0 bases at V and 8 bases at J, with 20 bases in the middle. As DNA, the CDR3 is TGCAGTGCTAGAGATCGGTGGAGGGGAAGGTTCGATGAGCAGTTCTTC. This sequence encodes CSARDRWRGRFDEQFF.

As DNA, the CDR3 is TGTGCCACCATGGACCTACAAGAGACCCAGTACTTC. Translated, it gives CATMDLQETQYF. This rearrangement joins TRBV24-1 to TRBJ2-5; D unclear. This CDR3 is 12 amino acids long. Germline values: CDR1 KGHDR, CDR2 SFDVKD. With 8 bases removed from V and 2 bases from J, the gap between germline ends came to 8 bases.

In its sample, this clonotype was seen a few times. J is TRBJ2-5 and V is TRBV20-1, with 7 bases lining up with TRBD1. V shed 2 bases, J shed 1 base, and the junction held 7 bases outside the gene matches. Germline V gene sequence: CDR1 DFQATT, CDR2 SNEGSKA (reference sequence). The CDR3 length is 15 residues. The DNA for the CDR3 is TGCAGTGCTAGACAACAGGGGAGCGCCCAAGAGACCCAGTACTTC. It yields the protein CSARQQGSAQETQYF.